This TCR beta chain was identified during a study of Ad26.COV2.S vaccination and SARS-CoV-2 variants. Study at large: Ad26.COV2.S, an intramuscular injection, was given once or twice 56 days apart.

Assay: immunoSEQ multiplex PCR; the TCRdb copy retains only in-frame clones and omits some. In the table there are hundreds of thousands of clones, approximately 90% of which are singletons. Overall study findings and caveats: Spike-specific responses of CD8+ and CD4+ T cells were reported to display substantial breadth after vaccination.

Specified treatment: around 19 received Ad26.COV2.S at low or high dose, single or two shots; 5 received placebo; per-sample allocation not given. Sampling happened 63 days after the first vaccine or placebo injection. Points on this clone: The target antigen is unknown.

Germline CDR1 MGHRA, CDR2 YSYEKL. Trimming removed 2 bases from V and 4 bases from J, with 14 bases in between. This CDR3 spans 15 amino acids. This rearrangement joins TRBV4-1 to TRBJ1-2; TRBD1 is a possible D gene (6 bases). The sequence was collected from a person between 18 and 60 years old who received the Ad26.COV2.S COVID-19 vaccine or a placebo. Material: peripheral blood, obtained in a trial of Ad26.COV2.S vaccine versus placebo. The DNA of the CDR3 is TGCGCCAGCAGCCAACAGACAGGACAATCCTATGGCTACACCTTC. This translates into CASSQQTGQSYGYTF.